These 8 T cell receptor beta chains came from one sample sequenced in a study of long-term antiretroviral therapy in people with HIV. Sequencing used immunoSEQ v3.0 at survey level. Some clones are missing from TCRdb's copy, which holds only in-frame ones; the method was immunoSEQ multiplex PCR. The repertoire holds more than 35,000 clones, with 86% as singletons. Sequenced here: unsorted PBMCs, sampled just before starting antiretroviral therapy. The receptors shown here come from a young woman with HIV.

A few counts support this clone. The chain employs TRBV4-3 and TRBJ2-7; no clear D. The germline gives CDR1 LGHNA, CDR2 YSLEER. The CDR3 runs 14 residues. V shed 4 bases and J shed 4 bases, with 14 bases lying between them. The CDR3: CASSRFHKEYEQYF. In nucleotides, the CDR3 is TGCGCCAGCAGCCGGTTCCACAAGGAATACGAGCAGTACTTC.

The sample holds one count of this clone. The V gene is TRBV7-2, the J gene TRBJ1-5; unclear D gene. The CDR3 is made up of 15 amino acids. The V and J ends lost 5 bases and 5 bases respectively, with 16 bases between them. The germline V gene encodes CDR1 SGHTA and CDR2 FQGNSA. CDR3 amino acids: CASSPEARRDQPQHF. CDR3 bases: TGTGCCAGCAGCCCAGAGGCAAGGAGGGATCAGCCCCAGCATTTT.

The chain uses TRBV5-4 and TRBJ2-4, with TRBD1 matching 7 bases. This CDR3 is 15 amino acids long. Germline V gene sequence: CDR1 SGHNT, CDR2 YYREEE (reference sequence). V lost 4 bases, J lost 6 bases, and 10 bases stayed unmatched. The CDR3 region is CASSRNRDSGNIQYF. DNA for the CDR3: TGTGCCAGCAGCCGAAACCGGGACAGTGGAAACATTCAGTACTTC.

This rearrangement joins TRBV6-1 to TRBJ2-7; D ambiguous. The CDR3 is 12 residues long. Germline V gene data show CDR1 as MNHNS and CDR2 as SASEGT. As DNA, the CDR3 is TGTGCAGGACGGACGAGCTCCTACGAGCAGTACTTC. Translated, it gives CAGRTSSYEQYF.

V gene TRBV15 combines with J gene TRBJ1-2, with TRBD1 identical over 8 bases. V dropped 4 bases and J dropped 3; count of bases not matched to a gene: 13. CDR3 length: 17 residues. Germline lookup yields CDR1 LNHNV and CDR2 YYDKDF (reference sequence). This chain's CDR3 is CATSTSQMGQEYYGYTF. CDR3 sequence (DNA): TGTGCCACCAGCACCTCTCAGATGGGACAGGAGTACTATGGCTACACCTTC. Full variable domain (outside the CDR3, taken from reference TRBV15 and TRBJ1-2): DAMVIQNPRYQVTQFGKPVTLSCSQTLNHNVMYWYQQKSSQAPKLLFHYYDKDFNNEADTPDNFQSRRPNTSFCFLDIRSPGLGDTAMYLCATSTSQMGQEYYGYTFGSGTRLTVV.

The chain combines TRBV7-3 with TRBJ2-5; D is perhaps TRBD1 (6 bases). Trimming stripped 3 bases from V and 4 bases from J, with 18 bases between. CDR1 SGHTA and CDR2 FQGTGA come from the germline V gene. This CDR3 has 16 amino acids. In DNA form, the CDR3 reads TGTGCCAGCAGCTTTCAGTCAGGACAGCCAGTAGAGACCCAGTACTTC. Its translation is CASSFQSGQPVETQYF. Filled out from reference TRBV7-3 and TRBJ2-5, the complete variable domain reads GAGVSQTPSNKVTEKGKYVELRCDPISGHTALYWYRQSLGQGPEFLIYFQGTGAADDSGLPNDRFFAVRPEGSVSTLKIQRTERGDSAVYLCASSFQSGQPVETQYFGPGTRLLVL.

This clone occurred a few times. This chain joins TRBV2 and TRBJ1-2, with D perhaps matching TRBD1 (5 bases). V lost 3 bases to trimming and J lost 2 bases, with 7 bases between them. CDR3 length equals 13 residues. Germline V gene data show CDR1 as SNHLY and CDR2 as FYNNEI. The CDR3 region is CASSDRGNYGYTF. The CDR3 nucleotides read TGTGCCAGCAGTGATCGGGGGAACTATGGCTACACCTTC. The whole variable domain, filled in from reference TRBV2 and TRBJ1-2, reads EPEVTQTPSHQVTQMGQEVILRCVPISNHLYFYWYRQILGQKVEFLVSFYNNEISEKSEIFDDQFSVERPDGSNFTLKIRSTKLEDSAMYFCASSDRGNYGYTFGSGTRLTVV.

The chain links TRBV7-2 to TRBJ2-1, with 12 bases aligning to TRBD2. In germline, CDR1 is SGHTA, CDR2 FQGNSA. The CDR3 sequence is 15 residues long. V gave up 1 base and J gave up 8 bases; unmatched junction bases: 3. CDR3 protein: CASSLVGLAGHEQFF. CDR3 coding DNA: TGTGCCAGCAGCTTAGTCGGACTAGCGGGACATGAGCAGTTCTTC.